This T cell receptor (beta chain) appears in the sequencing data of a study of spatial heterogeneity in lung cancer. For the study at large: The count of detected beta-chain sequences consistently exceeded that of alpha-chain sequences. Findings and limits, study-wide: Tumoral mutation counts were tracked by counts of expanded intratumoral alpha and beta TCRs.

Using its own MiXCR run on the 5' RACE reads, TCRdb lists one record per CDR3 protein. The sample shows 20,000 to 30,000 distinct CDR3 sequences, 8% to 10% of them seen only once. Germline V gene sequence: CDR1 SGHTA, CDR2 FQGTGA. V lost 5 bases and J 1 base, leaving 8 bases between the germline ends. This CDR3 is 13 amino acids long. Time point meaning: sample taken at primary tumor resection. In each case, whole RNA from tumor, nontumor lung or frozen PBMC was sequenced unsorted. This clonotype was counted many times. Its antigen remains unknown. This sequence joins TRBV7-3 and TRBJ2-5; D remains ambiguous. This clonotype was sampled from a male donor with early-stage non-small cell lung cancer. The sequenced sample was lung tumor tissue, obtained at surgery. The CDR3 loop reads CASSPRPQETQYF. The CDR3 DNA is TGTGCCAGCAGCCCCCGGCCCCAAGAGACCCAGTACTTC.